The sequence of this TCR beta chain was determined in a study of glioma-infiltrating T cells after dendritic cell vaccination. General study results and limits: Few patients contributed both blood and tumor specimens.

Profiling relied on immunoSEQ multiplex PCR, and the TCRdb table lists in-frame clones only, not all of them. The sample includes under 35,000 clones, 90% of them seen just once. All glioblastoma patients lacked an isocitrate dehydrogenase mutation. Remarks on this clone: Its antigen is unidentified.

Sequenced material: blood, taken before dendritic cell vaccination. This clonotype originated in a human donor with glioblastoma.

The CDR3 is CASSEAGATTDTQYF. The CDR3 region has the DNA TGCGCCAGCAGTGAAGCGGGGGCAACCACAGATACGCAGTATTTT. The chain joins TRBV10-1 to TRBJ2-3; 8 bases are shared with TRBD2. Trimming at V came to 3 bases and at J to 2 bases, leaving 4 bases not matched to a gene. Germline CDR1 WNHNN, CDR2 SYGVQD (reference sequence). CDR3 length equals 15 residues.